The source of this T cell receptor beta chain is a study of early T cells in non-severe SARS-CoV-2 infection. The overall study: Unsorted whole-blood RNA was sequenced in bulk, leaving chains unpaired.

General study findings and limits: Missing private and CD4 specificities, VDJdb matching favored anti-spike CD8 responses.

Germline V gene data show CDR1 as SGHDT and CDR2 as YYEEEE. The CDR3 contains 17 residues. MiXCR, applied by TCRdb to the 5' RACE reads, yields one record per CDR3 protein. The data hold about 63,000 distinct CDR3 sequences, with over 10% observed a single time. On this clonotype itself: Its antigen is not known. One junction end does not reproduce the germline sequence, and a read error may be involved.

The TCR originated in an adult who was a healthcare worker with PCR-confirmed SARS-CoV-2 infection or an uninfected control (not recorded which). J is TRBJ2-7 and V is TRBV5-6; 9 bases map to TRBD1. The sequenced material came from whole blood. CDR3 nucleotide sequence: TGTGCCAACAGCCTCCGGGACAGGGTTTTTATTCCCTACGAGCAGTACTTC. Residues: CANSLRDRVFIPYEQYF.